This T cell receptor beta chain was captured by sequencing in a study of T cell changes during pregnancy in multiple sclerosis (dated by TCRdb to about 2019). With respect to the entire study: The study looked at changes in the T cell repertoire across pregnancy in women with multiple sclerosis.

With regard to this clone: What antigen it recognizes has not been identified. No base quality values were provided; no much bigger clone lies one nucleotide off.

V loses 2 bases of germline sequence and J loses 1 base, and the interval between the two ends is 9 bases. From the germline V gene (reference sequence), CDR1 is SGHKS and CDR2 is YYEKEE. The CDR3 spans 14 residues, from the cysteine through the phenylalanine. Only the CDR3 region is kept as DNA, spanning 42 bases read in frame from base 1. Receptors were amplified or captured by the immunoSEQ multiplex PCR assay. In TCRdb, the immuneACCESS table is reduced to in-frame sequences with V and J assigned. These tables do not hold every clone; where another copy was compared, an unresolved V gene accounts for under half, and the others remain unexplained. Within this sample are around 100,000 clones, with about 89% of them counted one time only. Jointly, the top ten make up 3% to 3.5% of the sample.

Sequenced material: peripheral blood, taken after pregnancy. The chain couples TRBV5-5 to TRBJ1-1; the D gene assignment is ambiguous. The clonotype comes from a female donor with multiple sclerosis, enrolled in a pregnancy study. This receptor carries the CDR3 CASSFFDWNTEAFF. The sequenced DNA: TGTGCCAGCAGCTTCTTCGACTGGAACACTGAAGCTTTCTTT.